A selection of T cell receptor beta chains follows, all from one sample in a study of cytomegalovirus exposure and HLA in healthy donors. Libraries were prepared by immunoSEQ multiplex PCR; TCRdb keeps only in-frame clonotypes and omits some of them. Seen here are approximately 180,000 clones, approximately 80% observed once, and the top ten hold 4.8%. Input material: PBMCs. The receptor set was obtained from a man aged 18 to 29 in good health and CMV-seronegative. Each CDR3 is given with its conserved first and last residue.

TRBJ2-7,TRBV19,CASSISRAGASIYEQYF
TRBJ1-2,TRBV4-1,CASSQVDSGTAGGYTF
TRBJ1-5,TRBV5-6,CASSFTGNGPQHF
TRBJ1-6,TRBV6-1,CASSATFGSPLHF
TRBJ1-1,TRBV7-6,CASSLQGQGTEAFF
TRBJ2-6,TRBV7-9,CASSLAGTGKPGANVLTF
TRBJ2-6,TRBV15,CATSSEDRVIGTNVLTF
TRBJ2-1,TRBV5-1,CASSLGVAEKGEQFF
TRBJ2-7,TRBV5-1,CASRGRVGEQYF
TRBJ2-7,TRBV25-1,CASSESGLLGYEQYF
TRBJ2-1,TRBV19,CASSTSHMGLAAYNEQFF
TRBJ2-1,TRBV20-1,CSASAGNEQFF
TRBJ1-1,TRBV11-2,CASSLERGQGRTF
TRBJ2-7,TRBV29-1,CSVSTSAEQYF
TRBJ2-5,TRBV6-5,CASSYAGLAGEQYF
TRBJ1-1,TRBV5-1,CASSRVGTEAFF
TRBJ2-7,TRBV15,CATATVSTSSYEQYF
TRBJ2-5,TRBV11-2,CASKGPDKGTQYF
TRBJ2-1,TRBV15,CATSAGREQFF
TRBJ2-7,TRBV11-3,CASSLTVGPRITYEQYF
TRBJ2-3,TRBV6-6,CASRLRDRGTDTQYF
TRBJ2-2,TRBV19,CASKRGGQGAFDTGELFF
TRBJ2-1,TRBV6-6,CASSLLAGAPDEQFF
TRBJ1-3,TRBV7-8,CASSQRTGGPSGNTIYF
TRBJ1-2,TRBV6-1,CASSERQGGVLHGYTF
TRBJ2-7,TRBV5-1,CASGASQGGEQYF
TRBJ2-7,TRBV27,CASSSGSHYEQYF
TRBJ1-5,TRBV7-6,CASSLEGAGQPQHF
TRBJ1-4,TRBV6-6,CASSSIRDSAPEKLFF
TRBJ1-3,TRBV5-1,CASSLVSGPATPGNTIYF
TRBJ2-2,TRBV7-3,CASSSTGGTGELFF
TRBJ2-1,TRBV5-6,CASSRGLAPVDEQFF
TRBJ1-2,TRBV11-2,CASSPLIGGGLYGYTF
TRBJ1-3,TRBV6-5,CASSYSQGEGGNTIYF
TRBJ1-3,TRBV10-3,CAISEPPGSRSGNTIYF
TRBJ1-1,TRBV7-9,CASSLYSGTEAFF
TRBJ2-5,TRBV2,CASSPGLAVQETQYF
TRBJ2-7,TRBV6-5,CASSYGRVLTYEQYF
TRBJ1-5,TRBV6-6,CASSLFGDSNQPQHF
TRBJ2-7,TRBV28,CASISGGGASYEQYF
TRBJ1-4,TRBV16,CASSPRGTLSEKLFF